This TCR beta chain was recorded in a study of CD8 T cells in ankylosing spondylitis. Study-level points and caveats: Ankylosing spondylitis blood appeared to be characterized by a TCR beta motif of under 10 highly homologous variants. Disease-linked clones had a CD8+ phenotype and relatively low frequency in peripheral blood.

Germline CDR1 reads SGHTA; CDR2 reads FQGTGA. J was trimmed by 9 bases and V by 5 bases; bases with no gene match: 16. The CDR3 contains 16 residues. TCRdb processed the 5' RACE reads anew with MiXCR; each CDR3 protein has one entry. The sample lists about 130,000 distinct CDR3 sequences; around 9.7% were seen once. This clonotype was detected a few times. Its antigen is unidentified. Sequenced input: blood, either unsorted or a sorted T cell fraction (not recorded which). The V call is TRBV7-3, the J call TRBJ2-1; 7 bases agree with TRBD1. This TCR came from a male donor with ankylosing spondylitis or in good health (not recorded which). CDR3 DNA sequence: TGTGCCAGCAGCCCCCTGTCGACAGGGAACCGGTTTGAGCAGTTCTTC. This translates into CASSPLSTGNRFEQFF.